This TCR beta chain was profiled in a study of blood T cell repertoires in COVID-19. This clone was found a few times. The method was immunoSEQ multiplex PCR; TCRdb's version includes in-frame clones alone and lacks a portion of them. The table lists under 100,000 clones, around four fifths of them singletons. The V segment lost 3 bases and the J segment 3 bases; nucleotides outside the gene matches: 4. There are 14 residues in the CDR3. Per the germline V gene, CDR1 is SEHNR and CDR2 is FQNEAQ (reference sequence). This TCR came from a man older than 75 with active or convalescent COVID-19. The sample taken for sequencing was peripheral blood. V gene TRBV7-9 combines with J gene TRBJ1-2; the match to TRBD1 covers 7 bases. CDR3 DNA sequence: TGTGCCAGCAGCTTGACAGGGTACTACTATGGCTACACCTTC. This encodes CASSLTGYYYGYTF.